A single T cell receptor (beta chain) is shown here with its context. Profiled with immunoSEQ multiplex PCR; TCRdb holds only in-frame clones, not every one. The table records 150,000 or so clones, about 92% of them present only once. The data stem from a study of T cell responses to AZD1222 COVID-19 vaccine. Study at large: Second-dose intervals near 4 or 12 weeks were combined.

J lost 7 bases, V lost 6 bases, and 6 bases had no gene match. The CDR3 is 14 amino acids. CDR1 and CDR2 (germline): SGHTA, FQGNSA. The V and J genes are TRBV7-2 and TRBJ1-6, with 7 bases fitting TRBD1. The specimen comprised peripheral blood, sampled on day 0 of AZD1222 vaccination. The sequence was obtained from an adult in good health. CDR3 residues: CASRGDSSNSPLHF. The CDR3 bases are TGTGCCAGCAGAGGGGACAGCTCCAATTCACCCCTCCACTTT.